One T cell receptor (beta chain) is described in this entry. Its antigen is not known. Data came from immunoSEQ multiplex PCR; TCRdb stores just in-frame clones and leaves some out. This sample has 65,000 to 70,000 clones, with around 90% found just once. These data are taken from a study of lymphopenia after photon versus proton radiotherapy. General study findings and limits: Photon-treated patients lost naive T cells and TCR diversity; proton-treated stayed stable. Authors raise, but do not show, better survival with proton therapy. Post-nadir diversity loss with photons came from oligoclonal expansion, particularly CD8+ Temra cells. Larger post-nadir TCR diversity loss correlated inversely with survival in deceased patients.

The sequence came from a woman aged 70-85 years with pancreatic cancer. The specimen was peripheral blood, collected from a patient treated with photon-based radiotherapy.

The CDR3 bases are TGTGCCAGCAGCTTAGGGACCCATGACCCTAGCACAGATACGCAGTATTTT. Translation: CASSLGTHDPSTDTQYF. The V call is TRBV5-6, the J call TRBJ2-3; D may match TRBD1 or TRBD2 (5 bases each). Germline lookup yields CDR1 SGHDT and CDR2 YYEEEE. The CDR3 length is 17 residues. Trimming removed 2 bases from V and 0 bases from J, with 16 bases in between.